This T cell receptor beta chain comes out of a study of T cells in Graves' hyperthyroidism and ophthalmopathy. General study findings and limits: A 13 V-J model separated ophthalmopathy from stable hyperthyroidism. Most thyroid clonotypes expanded above 0.001 appeared in blood too.

This clonotype was observed many times. Its antigen remains unidentified. Patients affected by ophthalmopathy presented a Clinical Activity Score of at least 3, a NOSPECS grade of at least 4, and disease duration below 3 months. The study left out patients who had uncontrolled infection, other autoimmune disease, pregnancy or lactation. What was amplified from RNA transcripts were TCR beta CDR3 regions. HTBI primers were used for first-round RT-PCR of the TCR CDR3. A single record per CDR3 protein comes from TCRdb applying MiXCR to the multiplex PCR reads. The sample contains 400,000 or so distinct CDR3 sequences, around 15% of which appear only once. The receptor's source is a woman in her sixties with Graves' ophthalmopathy. Source material: blood.

As DNA, the CDR3 is TGTGCCAGCCCTCTAGATCTCGGGAACTTATGGTACTTC. It specifies CASPLDLGNLWYF. V and J are TRBV6-1 and TRBJ2-5; tentatively, D is TRBD2 (5 bases). Germline V gives CDR1 MNHNS, CDR2 SASEGT. This CDR3 contains 13 residues. V lost 8 bases and J 13 bases, leaving 23 bases between the germline ends.